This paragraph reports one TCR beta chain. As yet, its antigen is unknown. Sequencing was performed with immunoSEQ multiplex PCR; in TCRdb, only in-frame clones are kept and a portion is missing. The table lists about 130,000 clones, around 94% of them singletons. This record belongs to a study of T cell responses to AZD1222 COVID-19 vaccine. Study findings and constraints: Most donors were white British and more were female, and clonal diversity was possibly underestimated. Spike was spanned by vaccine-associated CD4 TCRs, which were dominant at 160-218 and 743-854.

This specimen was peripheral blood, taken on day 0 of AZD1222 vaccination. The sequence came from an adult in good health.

CDR3 amino acids: CASSPSGVAFF. CDR3 DNA sequence: TGTGCCAGCAGTCCGTCAGGGGTGGCTTTCTTT. The chain employs TRBV12-3 or TRBV12-4 and TRBJ1-1, with D possibly TRBD1 on 6 matching bases. With 5 bases removed from V and 11 bases from J, the gap between germline ends came to 12 bases. This CDR3 region has 11 residues.